One and the same sample provided the 10 T cell receptor beta chains below, sequenced in a study of beta chain features in type 1 diabetes. What was sequenced were expressed TCRB transcripts, since all of the isolated RNA had been reverse transcribed. Sequenced by immunoSEQ multiplex PCR; TCRdb stores in-frame clones only, minus some. The table includes a few hundred thousand clones, approximately 31% detected once. The specimen sequenced was naive CD4+ T cells from blood. These TCRs come from a young man in good health.

This clone was observed a handful of times. The J gene is TRBJ1-4, the V gene TRBV29-1; the D is unclear. In germline, CDR1 is SQVTM, CDR2 ANQGSEA. The germline V and J ends were trimmed by 0 bases and 8 bases, with 10 bases remaining between them. This CDR3 contains 13 residues. The CDR3 loop is CSVEDGVGEKLFF. CDR3 coding DNA: TGCAGCGTTGAAGATGGGGTGGGGGAAAAACTGTTTTTT.

The genes are TRBV18 and TRBJ2-6; D is unclear. The germline CDR1 and CDR2 sequences are KGHSH and LQKENI. This CDR3 is built from 16 residues. V was cut by 3 bases and J by 0 bases, with 9 bases left in between. CDR3 DNA: TGTGCCAGCTCACCCACTAAATCCTCTGGGGCCAACGTCCTGACTTTC. Translated: CASSPTKSSGANVLTF. Based on the CDR3 plus reference TRBV18 and TRBJ2-6, the full variable domain is NAGVMQNPRHLVRRRGQEARLRCSPMKGHSHVYWYRQLPEEGLKFMVYLQKENIIDESGMPKERFSAEFPKEGPSILRIQQVVRGDSAAYFCASSPTKSSGANVLTFGAGSRLTVL.

Only a few counts were recorded for this clone. The chain links TRBV7-2 to TRBJ1-2; TRBD1 aligns across 7 bases. This CDR3 is built from 15 residues. Germline V gene lookup returns CDR1 SGHTA and CDR2 FQGNSA. J gave up 5 bases and V 5 bases, and 11 bases lay outside the gene matches. Written as DNA, the CDR3 is TGTGCCAGCAGCCCCCGGACAGGCCCCCCTTATGGCTACACCTTC. Protein sequence: CASSPRTGPPYGYTF.

In nucleotides, the CDR3 is TGCGCCAGCAGCCAAGATCTCCAGGGGGACGAGCAGTACTTC. It translates to CASSQDLQGDEQYF. The chain couples TRBV4-3 to TRBJ2-7; 7 nucleotides match TRBD1. Germline V gives CDR1 LGHNA, CDR2 YSLEER. The CDR3 covers 14 residues. Losses at the gene ends were 0 bases for V and 5 bases for J; bases not matched to a gene: 4.

This rearrangement joins TRBV20-1 to TRBJ2-1; possibly TRBD1 for D (6 bases). Trimming shortened V by 1 base and J by 16 bases, and 14 bases separated the two germline ends. The CDR3 totals 11 residues. Germline V lookup: CDR1 DFQATT, CDR2 SNEGSKA (reference sequence). CDR3 protein: CSARAPTGSFF. The CDR3, as DNA: TGCAGTGCTAGAGCCCCTACAGGGTCTTTCTTC.

This chain uses TRBV7-2 with TRBJ2-6; D assignment may be TRBD1 or TRBD2 (6 bases each). The CDR3 loop spans 16 amino acids. Looked up from germline, CDR1 is SGHTA and CDR2 is FQGNSA. V shed 5 bases and J shed 0 bases, with 11 bases lying between them. The CDR3 loop reads CASSRGPSSGANVLTF. DNA of the CDR3: TGTGCCAGCAGCCGGGGGCCGTCCTCTGGGGCCAACGTCCTGACTTTC.

The chain carries TRBV6-1 and TRBJ2-5; no firm D call. This CDR3 spans 12 amino acids. Germline V gene lookup returns CDR1 MNHNS and CDR2 SASEGT. V dropped 7 bases and J dropped 2 bases, with 8 bases sitting between them. CDR3 protein: CASTWSQETQYF. In DNA form, the CDR3 reads TGTGCCAGCACGTGGAGTCAAGAGACCCAGTACTTC.

This CDR3 reads CAWRANRGLSFKQYF. In DNA form, the CDR3 reads TGTGCCTGGAGAGCTAACAGGGGTCTTAGTTTCAAGCAGTACTTC. The gene calls are TRBV30 and TRBJ2-7, with 7 bases identical to TRBD1. CDR3 length: 15 residues. J lost 8 bases, V lost 3 bases, and 16 bases had no gene match. The germline gives CDR1 GTSNPN, CDR2 SVGIG (reference sequence).

The V and J genes are TRBV5-1 and TRBJ2-5, with D tentatively TRBD1 (6 bases). The V end lost 4 bases, the J end lost 5 bases, and 24 bases lay between the germline ends. CDR1 and CDR2 from the germline V gene are SGHRS and YFSETQ. The CDR3 consists of 17 residues. CDR3 protein: CASSGSKIQGPRETQYF. The DNA of the CDR3 is TGCGCCAGCAGCGGGTCAAAAATCCAGGGGCCCCGGGAGACCCAGTACTTC.

This clone was observed a handful of times. The rearrangement joins TRBV15 to TRBJ2-7; 10 positions match TRBD2. The V and J ends lost 8 bases and 3 bases, in that order; junction bases with no gene match: 7. Germline values: CDR1 LNHNV, CDR2 YYDKDF (reference sequence). CDR3 size: 14 residues. The CDR3 loop is CATRSSGSYYEQYF. DNA of the CDR3: TGTGCCACCCGCTCTAGCGGGAGTTACTACGAGCAGTACTTC.